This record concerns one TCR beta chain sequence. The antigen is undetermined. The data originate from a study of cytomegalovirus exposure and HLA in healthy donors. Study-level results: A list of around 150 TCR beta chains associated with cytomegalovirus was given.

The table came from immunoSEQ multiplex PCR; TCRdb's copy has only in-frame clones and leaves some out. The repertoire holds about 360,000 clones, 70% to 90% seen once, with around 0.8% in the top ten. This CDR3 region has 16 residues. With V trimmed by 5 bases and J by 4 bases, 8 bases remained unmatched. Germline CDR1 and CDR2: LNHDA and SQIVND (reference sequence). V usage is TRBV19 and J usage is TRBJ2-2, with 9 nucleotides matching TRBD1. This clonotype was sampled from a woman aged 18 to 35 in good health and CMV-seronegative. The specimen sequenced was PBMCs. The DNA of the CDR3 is TGTGCCAGTAGTTCCGGGACAGGGATCCTCACCGGGGAGCTGTTTTTT. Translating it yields CASSSGTGILTGELFF.